Sequencing of this T cell receptor beta chain was carried out in a study of blood T cell repertoires in COVID-19. At the level of the study: Samples came from the United States, Italy and Spain, spanning acute and convalescent COVID-19.

Data came from immunoSEQ multiplex PCR; TCRdb stores just in-frame clones and leaves some out. The sample has 150,000 to 200,000 clones, less than 90% seen once; the top ten hold 6.5% to 8.5%. Germline V gives CDR1 SGHNT, CDR2 YYREEE (reference sequence). V shed 6 bases and J shed 8 bases, with 17 bases lying between them. CDR3 length: 13 amino acids. The receptor comes from a woman in her 70s with COVID-19, enrolled during active disease. Sequencing input: peripheral blood. The chain is built from TRBV5-4 and TRBJ1-1; no clear D gene. The CDR3 DNA is TGTGCCAGCATGGTTAGGGAGGGCTCCGAAGCTTTCTTT. It encodes CASMVREGSEAFF.